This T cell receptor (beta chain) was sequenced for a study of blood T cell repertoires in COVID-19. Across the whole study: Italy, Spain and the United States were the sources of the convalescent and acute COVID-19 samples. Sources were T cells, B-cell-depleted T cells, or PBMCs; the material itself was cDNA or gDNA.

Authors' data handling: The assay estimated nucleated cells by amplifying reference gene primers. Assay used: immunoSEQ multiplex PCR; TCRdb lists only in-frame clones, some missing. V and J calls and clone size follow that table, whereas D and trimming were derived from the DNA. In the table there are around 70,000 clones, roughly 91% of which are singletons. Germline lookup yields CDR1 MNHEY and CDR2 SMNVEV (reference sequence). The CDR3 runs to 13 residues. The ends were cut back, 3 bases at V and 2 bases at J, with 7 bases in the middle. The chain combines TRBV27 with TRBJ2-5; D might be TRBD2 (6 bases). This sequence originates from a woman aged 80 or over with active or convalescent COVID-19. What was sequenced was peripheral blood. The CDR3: CASSFLAQETQYF. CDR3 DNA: TGTGCCAGCAGTTTTCTAGCGCAAGAGACCCAGTACTTC.